The 30 T cell receptor beta chains given below trace back to one sample, sequenced in a study of early T cells in non-severe SARS-CoV-2 infection. TCRdb independently ran MiXCR on the 5' RACE reads; one entry per CDR3 protein. The data contain approximately 100,000 distinct CDR3 sequences, 14% of them seen just once; the ten biggest clones take up around 5.8%. Sequenced input: whole blood. These receptors all come from an adult who was a healthcare worker with PCR-confirmed SARS-CoV-2 infection or an uninfected control (not recorded which).

This clonotype was seen many times. This chain uses TRBV7-2 with TRBJ1-6; D is uncertain. CDR1 and CDR2 from the germline V gene are SGHTA and FQGNSA. The CDR3 has 13 residues. Trimming removed 1 base at V and 8 bases at J, with 6 bases between. CDR3 nucleotide sequence: TGTGCCAGCAGCTTAGAAAGGGATTCACCCCTCCACTTT. Translating it yields CASSLERDSPLHF. Full variable domain (remainder filled in from reference TRBV7-2 and TRBJ1-6): GAGVSQSPSNKVTEKGKDVELRCDPISGHTALYWYRQSLGQGLEFLIYFQGNSAPDKSGLPSDRFSAERTGGSVSTLTIQRTQQEDSAVYLCASSLERDSPLHFGNGTRLTVT.

The chain employs TRBV6-1 and TRBJ2-3; 11 bases align to TRBD2. Trimming removed 1 base from V and 3 bases from J; junction bases left unmatched: 3. Germline V gives CDR1 MNHNS, CDR2 SASEGT. CDR3 length: 16 amino acids. CDR3 nucleotide sequence: TGTGCCAGCAGTGAAGTCCTAGCGGGGGGTACAGATACGCAGTATTTT. This sequence encodes CASSEVLAGGTDTQYF.

The chain links TRBV6-5 to TRBJ2-3; D is possibly TRBD1 (5 bases). This CDR3 spans 15 amino acids. V lost 6 bases and J 2 bases, leaving 15 bases between the germline ends. Germline lookup yields CDR1 MNHEY and CDR2 SVGAGI. CDR3 in DNA: TGTGCCAGCAGCAGGGCCCAGCCTCCCACAGATACGCAGTATTTT. Translated, it gives CASSRAQPPTDTQYF.

This clonotype appeared many times. The V and J genes are TRBV6-1 and TRBJ2-3; D gene unclear. The CDR3 has 12 residues. The V end lost 3 bases, the J end lost 3 bases, and 4 bases lay between the germline ends. Germline values: CDR1 MNHNS, CDR2 SASEGT. CDR3 nucleotides: TGTGCCAGCAGTGACTCAACAGATACGCAGTATTTT. Translating gives CASSDSTDTQYF.

This clonotype was observed a handful of times. The genes are TRBV7-9 and TRBJ2-7; 9 bases agree with TRBD1. Germline-derived CDR1 and CDR2 are SEHNR and FQNEAQ (reference sequence). The CDR3 has 15 residues. The V and J ends lost 4 bases and 3 bases, in that order; junction bases with no gene match: 7. The CDR3, as DNA: TGTGCCAGCAGCTCCCCCGGGACAGGGATCTACGAGCAGTACTTC. This sequence encodes CASSSPGTGIYEQYF.

The V and J genes are TRBV12-3 or TRBV12-4 and TRBJ1-2, with 8 nucleotides matching TRBD1. With 5 bases clipped from V and 6 bases from J, the junction kept 8 bases outside the gene matches. This CDR3 is built from 14 residues. CDR3 in DNA: TGTGCCAGCAGTGACAGGGGAAGAGTGGATGGCTACACCTTC. Protein product: CASSDRGRVDGYTF.

This clonotype was found a few times. The CDR3 nucleotides read TGTGCCAGCTCACGCATCTGGACAGACCAGGGGCACACTGAAGCTTTCTTT. This sequence encodes CASSRIWTDQGHTEAFF. The chain carries TRBV18 and TRBJ1-1; a weak D match, TRBD1 (6 bases). Germline CDR1 is KGHSH and CDR2 is LQKENI. This CDR3 is 17 amino acids long. V lost 4 bases, J lost 3 bases, and 21 bases lay in between.

This clonotype was counted a few times. This chain joins TRBV3-1 and TRBJ1-1; no reliable D call. Looked up from germline, CDR1 is LGHDT and CDR2 is YNNKEL (reference sequence). The CDR3 has 13 residues. The V gene lost 1 base and the J gene lost 4 bases, with 7 bases spanning the gap. The CDR3, as DNA: TGTGCCAGCAGCCAAGCTCGGGGCACTGAAGCTTTCTTT. Its protein is CASSQARGTEAFF.

This clonotype was counted only a few times. V gene TRBV29-1 combines with J gene TRBJ1-1, with D unclear. Trimming removed 4 bases from V and 0 bases from J, with 9 bases in between. In germline, CDR1 is SQVTM, CDR2 ANQGSEA. The CDR3 is 13 amino acids. In DNA, the CDR3 is TGCAGCGTTGGGCAAAGGCTGAACACTGAAGCTTTCTTT. Its protein is CSVGQRLNTEAFF. The full variable domain, with the rest looked up from reference TRBV29-1 and TRBJ1-1, is SAVISQKPSRDICQRGTSLTIQCQVDSQVTMMFWYRQQPGQSLTLIATANQGSEATYESGFVIDKFPISRPNLTFSTLTVSNMSPEDSSIYLCSVGQRLNTEAFFGQGTRLTVV.

This clonotype was seen at least ten times. The chain carries TRBV7-9 and TRBJ1-1; weak D call: TRBD1 (6 bases). The CDR3 spans 15 residues. V dropped 1 base and J dropped 0 bases, with 9 bases sitting between them. Germline CDR1 is SEHNR and CDR2 is FQNEAQ (reference sequence). The CDR3 loop reads CASSLVGDMNTEAFF. The CDR3 region has the DNA TGTGCCAGCAGCTTAGTGGGGGACATGAACACTGAAGCTTTCTTT.

This sequence joins TRBV20-1 and TRBJ2-3, with 7 nucleotides matching TRBD1. The germline V gene encodes CDR1 DFQATT and CDR2 SNEGSKA (reference sequence). Germline trimming cut 3 bases from V and 1 base from J; bases unmatched to any gene: 7. This CDR3 region has 15 residues. In nucleotides, the CDR3 is TGCAGTGCTAGTGATCCAGGACAGGGCACAGATACGCAGTATTTT. This gives the protein CSASDPGQGTDTQYF.

In DNA, the CDR3 is TGTGCCATCAGTGAAAGTAGCTCCTACAATGAGCAGTTCTTC. This sequence encodes CAISESSSYNEQFF. The rearrangement joins TRBV10-3 to TRBJ2-1, with D hard to call. Germline CDR1 ENHRY, CDR2 SYGVKD. V lost 3 bases and J 0 bases, leaving 6 bases between the germline ends. This CDR3 has 14 residues.

The table lists this clonotype with many counts. The V gene is TRBV20-1, the J gene TRBJ1-1; 7 bases are a match to TRBD1. This CDR3 has 14 amino acids. In germline, CDR1 is DFQATT, CDR2 SNEGSKA (reference sequence). J gave up 0 bases and V 6 bases, and 7 bases lay outside the gene matches. CDR3 amino acids: CSAFGDSMNTEAFF. CDR3 nucleotide sequence: TGCAGTGCCTTCGGGGACAGCATGAACACTGAAGCTTTCTTT.

This chain links TRBV4-3 with TRBJ2-2, with 9 bases fitting TRBD2. The J segment lost 5 bases and the V segment lost 0 bases, leaving 7 bases of the junction unmatched. Per the germline V gene, CDR1 is LGHNA and CDR2 is YSLEER. This CDR3 is built from 17 residues. Here the CDR3 DNA reads TGCGCCAGCAGCCAAGATTGGCGGGGGGGCCGGACCGGGGAGCTGTTTTTT. As protein: CASSQDWRGGRTGELFF.

The chain uses TRBV2 and TRBJ1-5; TRBD1 is a possible D gene (5 bases). This CDR3 region has 14 residues. V was pared by 7 bases and J by 2 bases, with 12 bases between. Germline V gene lookup returns CDR1 SNHLY and CDR2 FYNNEI. The CDR3 protein is CASTREGGNQPQHF. For the CDR3, the DNA is TGTGCCAGCACCAGGGAGGGTGGCAATCAGCCCCAGCATTTT.

The V gene is TRBV2, the J gene TRBJ2-7; 7 bases line up with TRBD2. In germline, CDR1 is SNHLY, CDR2 FYNNEI. V lost 7 bases and J lost 4; bases outside the gene matches: 13. The CDR3 is 15 amino acids. The CDR3 bases are TGTGCCAGCAAAGTCGATAGGGGAGGGTCGTACGAGCAGTACTTC. This sequence encodes CASKVDRGGSYEQYF.

Of note for this clonotype: One end of the junction fails to match germline, which may point to a read error. J is TRBJ2-3 and V is TRBV9; D not resolved. The CDR3 extends over 11 amino acids. The V gene's germline CDR1 is SGDLS and CDR2 YYNGEE. The CDR3 nucleotides read TGTGCCAGCACCTCTGCCGATACGCAGTATTTC. Its translation: CASTSADTQYF.

The chain is built from TRBV14 and TRBJ2-1; tentatively, D is TRBD2 (5 bases). V was pared by 0 bases and J by 10 bases, with 10 bases between. This CDR3 spans 13 amino acids. Germline CDR1 is SGHDN and CDR2 is FVKESK. Written as DNA, the CDR3 is TGTGCCAGCAGCCAAGACCTAGCAGGCGAGCAGTTCTTC. Translated: CASSQDLAGEQFF.

The CDR3 nucleotides are TGTGCCACCAGTGATGCTCGGGGAGGGGGCGAGCAGTACTTC. Translated, it gives CATSDARGGGEQYF. V and J are TRBV24-1 and TRBJ2-7; perhaps TRBD2 as D (7 bases). Trimming cost V 3 bases and J 6 bases, with 14 bases left between them. There are 14 residues in the CDR3. Germline V gene sequence: CDR1 KGHDR, CDR2 SFDVKD.

In its sample, this clonotype was seen many times. The gene calls are TRBV4-1 and TRBJ1-6; D is unclear. The CDR3 contains 17 residues. Germline CDR1 reads MGHRA; CDR2 reads YSYEKL. V dropped 1 base and J dropped 1 base, with 11 bases sitting between them. The CDR3 bases are TGCGCCAGCAGCCAAGTTCCAACCGATTCCTATAATTCACCCCTCCACTTT. As protein: CASSQVPTDSYNSPLHF.

There are many counts of this clonotype. This rearrangement joins TRBV7-2 to TRBJ1-6; D gene uncertain. The length of the CDR3 is 13 residues. Germline V gene lookup returns CDR1 SGHTA and CDR2 FQGNSA. Trimming left V 5 bases short and J 10 bases short, with 12 bases between. The CDR3 sequence is CASSPDLGSPLHF. CDR3 sequence (DNA): TGTGCCAGCAGCCCGGACCTTGGCTCACCCCTCCACTTT.

This chain links TRBV2 with TRBJ2-4; 9 bases map to TRBD1. Germline V CDR1 and CDR2: SNHLY, FYNNEI. V gave up 6 bases and J gave up 5 bases; unmatched junction bases: 8. This CDR3 is built from 15 residues. CDR3 nucleotides: TGTGCCAGCAGGGAAAATACAGGGGGCGAAAACATTCAGTACTTC. Residues: CASRENTGGENIQYF.

DNA for the CDR3: TGTGCCAGCAGTTCAACGACAGGGGGGCCCTACGAGCAGTACTTC. It is translated as CASSSTTGGPYEQYF. This chain links TRBV6-5 with TRBJ2-7, with 9 bases that match TRBD1. The germline V gene encodes CDR1 MNHEY and CDR2 SVGAGI. This CDR3 is built from 15 residues. The V and J ends lost 4 bases and 2 bases, in that order; junction bases with no gene match: 6.

The table lists this clonotype with many counts. The rearrangement joins TRBV5-6 to TRBJ1-5; D ambiguous. V was cut by 1 base and J by 3 bases, with 11 bases left in between. Looked up from germline, CDR1 is SGHDT and CDR2 is YYEEEE. CDR3 size: 15 residues. CDR3 sequence: CASSLWWGYNQPQHF. In nucleotides, the CDR3 is TGTGCCAGCAGCTTGTGGTGGGGTTACAATCAGCCCCAGCATTTT.

The rearrangement links TRBV7-8 to TRBJ1-6; no clear D gene. The germline V gene has CDR1 SGHVS and CDR2 FQNEAQ. The V and J ends lost 8 bases and 2 bases respectively, with 7 bases between them. The CDR3 is 13 residues long. For the CDR3, the DNA is TGTGCCAGCGCGCCGGCCTATAATTCACCCCTCCACTTT. Protein sequence: CASAPAYNSPLHF.

This clonotype has at least ten counts. The chain recombines TRBV2 with TRBJ1-5; D is uncertain. The V end was cut by 6 bases, the J end by 0 bases, with 3 bases between. This CDR3 contains 12 residues. The V gene's germline CDR1 is SNHLY and CDR2 FYNNEI. This chain's CDR3 is CASRDSNQPQHF. Here the CDR3 DNA reads TGTGCCAGCAGAGATAGCAATCAGCCCCAGCATTTT.

The rearrangement links TRBV29-1 to TRBJ1-1, with D tentatively TRBD1 (6 bases). Germline V gene data show CDR1 as SQVTM and CDR2 as ANQGSEA. V dropped 3 bases and J dropped 4 bases, with 12 bases sitting between them. The CDR3 consists of 13 residues. CDR3 bases: TGCAGCGTTGACCAGGGGCTTGGCACTGAAGCTTTCTTT. Translating it yields CSVDQGLGTEAFF.

The J gene is TRBJ1-2, the V gene TRBV20-1, with TRBD1 as a possible D gene (5 bases). CDR3 length equals 13 residues. Trimming left V 6 bases short and J 5 bases short, with 16 bases between. The germline CDR1 and CDR2 sequences are DFQATT and SNEGSKA (reference sequence). The CDR3 DNA reads as TGCAGTGCCCTTCAGGGCCAGGCTTATGGCTACACCTTC. Protein product: CSALQGQAYGYTF.

This clonotype showed up just a few times. The J gene is TRBJ2-7, the V gene TRBV4-3; D unclear. CDR1 is LGHNA, CDR2 YSLEER, per germline. Trimming removed 3 bases from V and 3 bases from J, with 12 bases in between. The CDR3 consists of 14 residues. This CDR3 reads CASSHRTGHYEQYF. The CDR3 DNA follows: TGCGCCAGCAGCCACCGGACGGGTCACTACGAGCAGTACTTC.

This sequence joins TRBV19 and TRBJ2-5; D is perhaps TRBD1 or TRBD2 (5 bases each). Germline lookup yields CDR1 LNHDA and CDR2 SQIVND (reference sequence). Trimming stripped 1 base from V and 4 bases from J, with 16 bases between. CDR3 length equals 16 residues. Here the CDR3 reads CASSIGGGSDGETQYF. The CDR3 nucleotides read TGTGCCAGTAGTATAGGTGGGGGATCGGATGGAGAGACCCAGTACTTC.